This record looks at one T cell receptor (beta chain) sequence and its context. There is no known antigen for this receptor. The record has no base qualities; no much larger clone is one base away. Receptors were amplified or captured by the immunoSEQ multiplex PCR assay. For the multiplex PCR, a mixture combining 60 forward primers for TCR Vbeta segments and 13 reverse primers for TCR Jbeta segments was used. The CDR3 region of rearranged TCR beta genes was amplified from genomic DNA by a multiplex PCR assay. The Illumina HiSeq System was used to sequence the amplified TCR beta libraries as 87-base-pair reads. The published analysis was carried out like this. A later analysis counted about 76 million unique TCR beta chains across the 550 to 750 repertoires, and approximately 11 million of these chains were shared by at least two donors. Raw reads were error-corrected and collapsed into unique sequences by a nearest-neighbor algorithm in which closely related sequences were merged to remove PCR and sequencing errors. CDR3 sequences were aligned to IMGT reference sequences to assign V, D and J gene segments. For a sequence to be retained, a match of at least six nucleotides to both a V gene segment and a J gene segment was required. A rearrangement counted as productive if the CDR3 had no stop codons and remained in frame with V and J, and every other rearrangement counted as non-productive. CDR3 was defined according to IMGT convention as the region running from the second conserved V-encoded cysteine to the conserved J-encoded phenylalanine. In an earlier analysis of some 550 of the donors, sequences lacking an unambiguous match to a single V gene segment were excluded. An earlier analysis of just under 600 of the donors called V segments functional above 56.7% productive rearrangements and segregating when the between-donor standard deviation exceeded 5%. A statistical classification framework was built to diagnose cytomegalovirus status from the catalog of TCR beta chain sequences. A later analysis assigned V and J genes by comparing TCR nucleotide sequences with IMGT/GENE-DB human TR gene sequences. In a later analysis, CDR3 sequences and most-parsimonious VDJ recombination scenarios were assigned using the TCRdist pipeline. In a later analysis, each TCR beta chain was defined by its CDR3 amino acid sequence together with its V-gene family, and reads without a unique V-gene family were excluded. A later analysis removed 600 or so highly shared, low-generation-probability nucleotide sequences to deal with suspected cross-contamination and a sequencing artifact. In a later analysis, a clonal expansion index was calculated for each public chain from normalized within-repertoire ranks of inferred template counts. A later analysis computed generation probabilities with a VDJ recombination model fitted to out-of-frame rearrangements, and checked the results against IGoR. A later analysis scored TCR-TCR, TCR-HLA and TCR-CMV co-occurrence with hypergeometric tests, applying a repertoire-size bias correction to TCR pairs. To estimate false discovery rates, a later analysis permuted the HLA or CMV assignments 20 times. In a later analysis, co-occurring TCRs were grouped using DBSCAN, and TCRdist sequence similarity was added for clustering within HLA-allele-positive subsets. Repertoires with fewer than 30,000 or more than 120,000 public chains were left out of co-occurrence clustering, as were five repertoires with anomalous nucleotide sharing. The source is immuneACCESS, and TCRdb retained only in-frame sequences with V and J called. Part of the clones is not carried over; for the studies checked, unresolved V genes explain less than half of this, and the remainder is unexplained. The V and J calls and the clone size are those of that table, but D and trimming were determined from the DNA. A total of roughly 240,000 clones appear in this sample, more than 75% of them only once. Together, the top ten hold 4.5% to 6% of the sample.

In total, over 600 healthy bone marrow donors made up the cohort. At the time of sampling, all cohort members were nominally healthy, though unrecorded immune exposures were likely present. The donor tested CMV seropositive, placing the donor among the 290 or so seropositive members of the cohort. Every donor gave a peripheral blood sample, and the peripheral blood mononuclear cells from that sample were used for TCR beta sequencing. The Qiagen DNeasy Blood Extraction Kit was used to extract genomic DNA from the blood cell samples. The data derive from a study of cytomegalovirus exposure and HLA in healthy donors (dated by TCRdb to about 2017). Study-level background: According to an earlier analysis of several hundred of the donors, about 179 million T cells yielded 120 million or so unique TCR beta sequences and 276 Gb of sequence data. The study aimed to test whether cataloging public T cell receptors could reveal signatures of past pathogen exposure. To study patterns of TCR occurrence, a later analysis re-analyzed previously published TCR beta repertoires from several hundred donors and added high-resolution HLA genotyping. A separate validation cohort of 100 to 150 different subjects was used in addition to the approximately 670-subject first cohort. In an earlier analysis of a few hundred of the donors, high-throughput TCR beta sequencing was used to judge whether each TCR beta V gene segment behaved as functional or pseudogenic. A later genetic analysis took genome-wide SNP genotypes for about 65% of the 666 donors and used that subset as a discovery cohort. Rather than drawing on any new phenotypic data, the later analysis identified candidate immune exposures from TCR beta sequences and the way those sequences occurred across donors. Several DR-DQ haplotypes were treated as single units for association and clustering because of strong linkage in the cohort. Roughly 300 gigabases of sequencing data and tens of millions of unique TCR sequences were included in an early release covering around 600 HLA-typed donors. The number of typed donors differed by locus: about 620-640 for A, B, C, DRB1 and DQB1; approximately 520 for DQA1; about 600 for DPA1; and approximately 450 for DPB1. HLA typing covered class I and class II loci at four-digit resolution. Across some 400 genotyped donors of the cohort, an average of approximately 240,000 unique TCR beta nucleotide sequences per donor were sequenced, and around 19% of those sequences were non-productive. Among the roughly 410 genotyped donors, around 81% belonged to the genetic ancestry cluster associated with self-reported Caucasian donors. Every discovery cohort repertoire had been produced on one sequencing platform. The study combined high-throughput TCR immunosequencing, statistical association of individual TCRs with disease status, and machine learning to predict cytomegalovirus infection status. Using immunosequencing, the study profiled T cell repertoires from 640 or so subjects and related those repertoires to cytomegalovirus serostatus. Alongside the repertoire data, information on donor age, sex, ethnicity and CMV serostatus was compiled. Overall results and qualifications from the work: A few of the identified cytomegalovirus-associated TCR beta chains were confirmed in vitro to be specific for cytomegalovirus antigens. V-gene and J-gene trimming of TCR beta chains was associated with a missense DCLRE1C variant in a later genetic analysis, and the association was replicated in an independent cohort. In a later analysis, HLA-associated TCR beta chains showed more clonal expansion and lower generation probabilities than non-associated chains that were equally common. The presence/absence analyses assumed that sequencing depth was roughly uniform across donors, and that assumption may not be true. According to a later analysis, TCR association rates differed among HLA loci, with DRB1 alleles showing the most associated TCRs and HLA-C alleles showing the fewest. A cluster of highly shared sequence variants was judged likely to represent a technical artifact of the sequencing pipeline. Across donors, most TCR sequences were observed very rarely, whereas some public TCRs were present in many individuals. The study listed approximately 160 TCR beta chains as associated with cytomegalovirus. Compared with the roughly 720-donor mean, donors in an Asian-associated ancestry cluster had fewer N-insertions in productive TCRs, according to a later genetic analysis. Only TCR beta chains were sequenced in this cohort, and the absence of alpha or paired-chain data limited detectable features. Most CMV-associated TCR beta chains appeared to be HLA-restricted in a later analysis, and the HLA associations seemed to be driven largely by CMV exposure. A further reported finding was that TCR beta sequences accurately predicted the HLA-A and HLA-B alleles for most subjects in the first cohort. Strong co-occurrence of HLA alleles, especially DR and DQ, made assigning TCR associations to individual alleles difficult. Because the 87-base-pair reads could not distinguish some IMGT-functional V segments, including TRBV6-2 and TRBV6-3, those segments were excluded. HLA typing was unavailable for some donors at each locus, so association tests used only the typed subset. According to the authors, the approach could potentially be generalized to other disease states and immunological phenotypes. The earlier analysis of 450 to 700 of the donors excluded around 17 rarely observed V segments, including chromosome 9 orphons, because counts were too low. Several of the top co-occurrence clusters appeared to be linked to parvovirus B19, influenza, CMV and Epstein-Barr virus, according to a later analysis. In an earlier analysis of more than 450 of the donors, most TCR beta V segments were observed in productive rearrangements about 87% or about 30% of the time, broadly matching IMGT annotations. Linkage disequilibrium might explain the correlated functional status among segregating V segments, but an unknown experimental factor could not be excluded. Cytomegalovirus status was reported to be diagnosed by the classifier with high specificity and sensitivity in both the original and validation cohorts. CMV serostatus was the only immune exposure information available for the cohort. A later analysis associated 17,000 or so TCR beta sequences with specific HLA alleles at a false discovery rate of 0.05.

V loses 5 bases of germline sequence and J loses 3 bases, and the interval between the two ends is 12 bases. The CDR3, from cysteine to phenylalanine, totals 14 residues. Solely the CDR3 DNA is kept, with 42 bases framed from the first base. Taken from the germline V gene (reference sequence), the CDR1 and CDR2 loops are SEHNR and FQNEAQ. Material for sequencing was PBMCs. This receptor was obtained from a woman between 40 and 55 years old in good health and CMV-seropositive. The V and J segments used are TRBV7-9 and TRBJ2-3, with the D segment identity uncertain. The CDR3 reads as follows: CASSPPYVTDTQYF. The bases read TGTGCCAGCAGCCCACCCTACGTAACAGATACGCAGTATTTT.